The clone carrying this T cell receptor (beta chain) was seen more than once but under ten times. The CDR3 loop spans 16 amino acids. CDR1 is LNHDA and CDR2 is SQIVND in the germline V gene (reference sequence). Trimming shortened V by 3 bases and J by 4 bases, and 16 bases separated the two germline ends. The data were taken from a study of T cells after yellow fever vaccination. TCRdb re-derived calls from the 5' RACE reads in MiXCR, one entry per CDR3 protein. The sample yields hundreds of thousands of distinct CDR3 sequences, 9% to 15% seen once. The gene calls are TRBV19 and TRBJ1-3; the D gene is possibly TRBD1 (5 bases). Sequencing used PBMCs, obtained on the day of the yellow fever booster vaccination. The source of this sequence is a man between 25 and 39 years old who received the YFV17D yellow fever vaccine. The CDR3 DNA is TGTGCCAGTAGTATCCTAGGGGCTACGCGCGGAAACACCATATATTTT. Amino acids: CASSILGATRGNTIYF.